This T cell receptor (beta chain) derives from a study of blood T cell repertoires in COVID-19. The germline V gene has CDR1 MDHEN and CDR2 SYDVKM. Unmatched junction bases numbered 3, after V lost 5 bases and J lost 4 bases. The CDR3 length is 14 residues. Measured with immunoSEQ multiplex PCR; TCRdb has only the in-frame clones, and not every one. The table records around 300,000 clones, 83% of them present only once. This chain links TRBV28 with TRBJ1-4, with 8 bases lining up with TRBD1. The source of this sequence is a young man with active or convalescent COVID-19. The specimen sequenced was peripheral blood. CDR3 in DNA: TGTGCCAGCAGTGGACAGGGAGTTAATGAAAAACTGTTTTTT. It is translated as CASSGQGVNEKLFF. The entire variable domain, with the rest obtained from reference TRBV28 and TRBJ1-4, is as follows: DVKVTQSSRYLVKRTGEKVFLECVQDMDHENMFWYRQDPGLGLRLIYFSYDVKMKEKGDIPEGYSVSREKKERFSLILESASTNQTSMYLCASSGQGVNEKLFFGSGTQLSVL.